A few counts support the clone carrying this TCR beta chain. Its antigen is unidentified. Making use of molecular barcodes, quantitative 5'-RACE generated TCR beta libraries. TCRdb analysed the 5' RACE reads with MiXCR anew, one entry per CDR3 protein. Among 200,000 to 250,000 distinct CDR3 sequences listed, 32% were seen once. The sample belongs to a study of CD8 T cells in ankylosing spondylitis. General study findings and limits: The disease-linked clones had a CD8+ phenotype and low blood frequencies. Disease-linked clones reportedly concentrated significantly in matched ankylosing spondylitis synovial fluid. A subset of motif variants has previously been described in the synovial fluid and blood of reactive arthritis.

With V trimmed by 3 bases and J by 4 bases, 8 bases remained unmatched. The CDR3 is 14 residues long. Germline CDR1 and CDR2: DFQATT and SNEGSKA (reference sequence). The sample consisted of blood, either unsorted or a sorted T cell fraction (not recorded which). V and J are TRBV20-1 and TRBJ2-5, with 7 bases matching TRBD2. The sequence was obtained from a male donor with ankylosing spondylitis or in good health (not recorded which). The CDR3 loop is CSASLAVYRETQYF. In DNA form, the CDR3 reads TGCAGTGCTAGCCTAGCGGTTTATCGAGAGACCCAGTACTTC.